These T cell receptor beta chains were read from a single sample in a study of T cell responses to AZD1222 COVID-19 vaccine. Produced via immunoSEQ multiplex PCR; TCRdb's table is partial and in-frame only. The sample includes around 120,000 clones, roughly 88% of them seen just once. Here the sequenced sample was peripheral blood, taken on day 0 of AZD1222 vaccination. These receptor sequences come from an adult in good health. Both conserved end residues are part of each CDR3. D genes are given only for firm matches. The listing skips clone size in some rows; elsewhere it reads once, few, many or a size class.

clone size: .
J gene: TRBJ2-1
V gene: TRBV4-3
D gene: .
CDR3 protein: CASSQDHEQFF
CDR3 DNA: TGCGCCAGCAGCCAAGACCATGAGCAGTTCTTC

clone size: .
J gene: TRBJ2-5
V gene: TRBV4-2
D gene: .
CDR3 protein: CASSRGETQYF
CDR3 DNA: TGTGCCAGCAGCCGAGGAGAGACCCAGTACTTC

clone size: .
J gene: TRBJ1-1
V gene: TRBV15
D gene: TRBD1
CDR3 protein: CATSRGTGGSTEAFF
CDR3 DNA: TGTGCCACCAGCAGAGGGACAGGGGGATCCACTGAAGCTTTCTTT

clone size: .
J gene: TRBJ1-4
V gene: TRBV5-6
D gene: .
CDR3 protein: CASSPPGFGTNEKLFF
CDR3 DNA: TGTGCCAGCAGCCCCCCAGGGTTTGGTACTAATGAAAAACTGTTTTTT

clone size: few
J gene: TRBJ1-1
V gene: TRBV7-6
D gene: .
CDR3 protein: CASSPGRSRGINTEAFF
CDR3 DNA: TGTGCCAGCAGCCCCGGGAGGTCCAGGGGCATAAACACTGAAGCTTTCTTT

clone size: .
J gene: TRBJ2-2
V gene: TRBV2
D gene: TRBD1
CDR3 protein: CASSEQGAMNTGELFF
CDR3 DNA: TGTGCCAGCAGTGAACAGGGGGCTATGAACACCGGGGAGCTGTTTTTT

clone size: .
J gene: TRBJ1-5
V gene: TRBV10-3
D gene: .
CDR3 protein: CAISESVSNQPQHF
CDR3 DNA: TGTGCCATCAGTGAGTCGGTTAGCAATCAGCCCCAGCATTTT

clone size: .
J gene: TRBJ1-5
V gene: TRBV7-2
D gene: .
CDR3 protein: CASSLQTDQPQHF
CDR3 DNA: TGTGCCAGCAGCTTACAGACAGATCAGCCCCAGCATTTT

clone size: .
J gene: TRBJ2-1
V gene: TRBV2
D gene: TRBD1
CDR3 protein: CASIRDSSTYNEQFF
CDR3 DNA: TGTGCCAGCATAAGGGACAGTTCGACCTACAATGAGCAGTTCTTC

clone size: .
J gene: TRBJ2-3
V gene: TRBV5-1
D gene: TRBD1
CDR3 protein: CASSLTGDPDTQYF
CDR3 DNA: TGCGCCAGCAGCTTAACAGGGGACCCAGATACGCAGTATTTT

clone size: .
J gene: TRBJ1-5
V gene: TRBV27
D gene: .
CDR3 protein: CASSLWGGGENQPQHF
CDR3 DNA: TGTGCCAGCAGTTTATGGGGAGGGGGGGAGAATCAGCCCCAGCATTTT

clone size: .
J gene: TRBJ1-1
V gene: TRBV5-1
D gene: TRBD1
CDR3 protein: CASSLEGTENTEAFF
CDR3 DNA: TGCGCCAGCAGCTTGGAGGGGACAGAGAACACTGAAGCTTTCTTT

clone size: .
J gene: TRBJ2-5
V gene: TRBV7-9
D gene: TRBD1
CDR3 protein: CASRPGTGETQYF
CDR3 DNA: TGTGCCAGCAGACCGGGGACAGGGGAGACCCAGTACTTC

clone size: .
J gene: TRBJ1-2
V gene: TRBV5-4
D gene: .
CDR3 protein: CASSLASSAYGYTF
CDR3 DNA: TGTGCCAGCAGCTTGGCTTCCTCCGCCTATGGCTACACCTTC

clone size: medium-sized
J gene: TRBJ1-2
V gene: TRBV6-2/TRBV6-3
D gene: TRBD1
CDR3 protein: CASSPGTGGIYGYTF
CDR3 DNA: TGTGCCAGCAGTCCCGGGACAGGGGGAATCTATGGCTACACCTTC

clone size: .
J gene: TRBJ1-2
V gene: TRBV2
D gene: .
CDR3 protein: CASWWGTSFYGYTF
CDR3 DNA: TGTGCCAGTTGGTGGGGGACCTCCTTCTATGGCTACACCTTC

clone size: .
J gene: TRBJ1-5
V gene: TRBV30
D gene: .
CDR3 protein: CAWSVGGGQPQHF
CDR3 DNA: TGTGCCTGGAGTGTGGGGGGAGGGCAGCCCCAGCATTTT

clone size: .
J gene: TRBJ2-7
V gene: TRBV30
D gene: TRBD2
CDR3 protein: CAGSSGAGYEQYF
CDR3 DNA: TGTGCCGGATCTAGCGGGGCGGGGTACGAGCAGTACTTC

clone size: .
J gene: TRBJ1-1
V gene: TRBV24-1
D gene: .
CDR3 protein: CATRDNPVGTEAFF
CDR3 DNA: TGTGCCACCAGGGACAACCCGGTAGGGACTGAAGCTTTCTTT

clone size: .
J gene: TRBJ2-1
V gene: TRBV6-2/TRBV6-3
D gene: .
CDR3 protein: CASSEGALTYNEQFF
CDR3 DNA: TGTGCCAGCAGCGAAGGGGCTTTGACCTACAATGAGCAGTTCTTC

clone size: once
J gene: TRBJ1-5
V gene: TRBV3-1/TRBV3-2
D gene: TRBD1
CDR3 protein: CASSRRDREGLTRQPQHF
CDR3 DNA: TGTGCCAGCAGCCGCCGCGACAGGGAAGGTCTGACGAGACAGCCCCAGCATTTT

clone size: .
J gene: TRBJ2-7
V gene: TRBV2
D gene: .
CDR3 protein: CAPVGEDYEQYF
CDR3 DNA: TGTGCCCCAGTGGGTGAGGACTACGAGCAGTACTTC

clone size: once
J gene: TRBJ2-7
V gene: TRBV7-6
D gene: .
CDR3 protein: CASSLGSDLYEQYF
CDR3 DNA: TGTGCCAGCAGCTTAGGGTCAGACCTTTACGAGCAGTACTTC

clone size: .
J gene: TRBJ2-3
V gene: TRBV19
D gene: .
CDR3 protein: CATRPPGAADTQYF
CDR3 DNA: TGTGCCACTCGGCCCCCAGGTGCGGCAGATACGCAGTATTTT

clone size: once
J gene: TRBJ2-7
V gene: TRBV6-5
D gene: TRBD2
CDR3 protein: CASSTVAGSSYEQYF
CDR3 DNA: TGTGCCAGCAGTACTGTAGCGGGCAGCTCCTACGAGCAGTACTTC

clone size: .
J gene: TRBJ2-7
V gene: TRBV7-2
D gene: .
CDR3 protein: CASSSPRLDGDYEQYF
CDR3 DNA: TGTGCCAGCAGCTCACCCAGACTAGACGGTGACTACGAGCAGTACTTC

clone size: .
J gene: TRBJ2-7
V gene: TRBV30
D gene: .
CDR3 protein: CASRHRDMHYEQYF
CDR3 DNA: TGTGCCTCGAGACACCGGGACATGCACTACGAGCAGTACTTC

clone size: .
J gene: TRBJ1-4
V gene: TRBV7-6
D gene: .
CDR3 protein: CASSTTPTTNEKLFF
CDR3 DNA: TGTGCCAGCAGCACGACACCTACAACTAATGAAAAACTGTTTTTT

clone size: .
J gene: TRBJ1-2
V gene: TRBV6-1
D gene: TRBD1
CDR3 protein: CASSEHGGTGYGYTF
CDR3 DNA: TGTGCCAGCAGTGAACACGGAGGGACAGGCTATGGCTACACCTTC

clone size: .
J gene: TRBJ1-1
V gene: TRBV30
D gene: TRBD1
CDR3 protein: CATQDRDRFTEAFF
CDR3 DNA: TGTGCCACACAGGACAGGGATCGGTTCACTGAAGCTTTCTTT

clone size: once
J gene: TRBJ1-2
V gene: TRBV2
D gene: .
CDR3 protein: CASSEEARNYGYTF
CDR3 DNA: TGTGCCAGCAGTGAAGAGGCCCGTAACTATGGCTACACCTTC

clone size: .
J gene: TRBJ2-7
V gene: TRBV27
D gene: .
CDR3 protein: CASSSPGTNSYEQYF
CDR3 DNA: TGTGCCAGCAGTTCGCCCGGGACCAACTCCTACGAGCAGTACTTC

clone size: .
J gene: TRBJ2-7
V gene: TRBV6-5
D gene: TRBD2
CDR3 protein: CASSRAGIYEQYF
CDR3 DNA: TGTGCCAGCAGTCGAGCGGGAATCTACGAGCAGTACTTC

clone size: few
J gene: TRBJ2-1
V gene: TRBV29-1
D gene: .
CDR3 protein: CSVQERYRVHEQFF
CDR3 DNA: TGCAGCGTTCAAGAGAGATACAGGGTCCATGAGCAGTTCTTC

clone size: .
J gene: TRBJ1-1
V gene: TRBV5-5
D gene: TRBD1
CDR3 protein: CASSYRDRVNTEAFF
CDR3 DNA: TGTGCCAGCAGTTACCGGGACAGGGTAAACACTGAAGCTTTCTTT

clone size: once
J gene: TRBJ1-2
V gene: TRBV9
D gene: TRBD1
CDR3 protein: CASSAGGLNYGYTF
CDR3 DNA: TGTGCCAGCAGCGCAGGGGGATTAAACTATGGCTACACCTTC

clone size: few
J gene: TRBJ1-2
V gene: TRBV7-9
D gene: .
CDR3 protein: CASSLYTLNYGYTF
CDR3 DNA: TGTGCCAGCAGCTTATACACGCTTAACTATGGCTACACCTTC

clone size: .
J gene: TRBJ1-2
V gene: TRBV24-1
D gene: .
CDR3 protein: CATSDPRVNYGYTF
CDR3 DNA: TGTGCCACCAGTGATCCCAGGGTAAACTATGGCTACACCTTC

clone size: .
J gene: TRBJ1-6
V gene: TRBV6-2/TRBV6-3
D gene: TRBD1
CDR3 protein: CASSRTGGESPLHF
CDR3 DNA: TGTGCCAGCAGTCGAACAGGGGGCGAGTCACCCCTCCACTTT

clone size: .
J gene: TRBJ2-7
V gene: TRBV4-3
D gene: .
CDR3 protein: CASSQGYGSSYEQYF
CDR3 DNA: TGCGCCAGCAGCCAAGGGTATGGGAGCTCCTACGAGCAGTACTTC